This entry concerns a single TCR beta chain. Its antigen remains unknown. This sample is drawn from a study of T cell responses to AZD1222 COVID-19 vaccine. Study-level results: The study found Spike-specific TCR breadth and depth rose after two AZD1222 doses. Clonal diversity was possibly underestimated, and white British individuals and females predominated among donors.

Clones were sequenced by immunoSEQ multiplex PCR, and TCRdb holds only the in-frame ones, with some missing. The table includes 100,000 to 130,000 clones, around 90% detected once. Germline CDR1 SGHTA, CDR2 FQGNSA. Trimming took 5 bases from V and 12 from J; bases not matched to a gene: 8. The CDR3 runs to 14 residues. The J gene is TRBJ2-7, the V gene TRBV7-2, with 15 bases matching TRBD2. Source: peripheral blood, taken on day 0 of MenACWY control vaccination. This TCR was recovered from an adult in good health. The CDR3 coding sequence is TGTGCCAGCAGCGCCGGGACTAGCGGGGGGTGGGTGTACTTC. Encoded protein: CASSAGTSGGWVYF.